Listed below are T cell receptor beta chains from one sample, sequenced in a study of blood T cells in healthy people across ages. TCRdb passed the 5' RACE reads through MiXCR, listing each CDR3 protein once. The profile shows around 1.5 million distinct CDR3 sequences, 59% of them singletons. The sequenced sample consisted of blood. All receptors come from a man aged 18 to 30 in good health. Both conserved end residues are part of each CDR3. D genes are given only for firm matches. Only part of the rows carry a size: once, few, many, or a class if the clone is expanded.

few	TRBV6-5	.	TRBJ2-5	CASSRRDGRETQYF	TGTGCCAGCAGTCGCCGGGACGGTAGAGAGACCCAGTACTTC
.	TRBV11-2	.	TRBJ1-1	CASSFGQSTEAFF	TGTGCCAGCAGCTTTGGGCAGTCCACTGAAGCTTTCTTT
.	TRBV6-6	TRBD1	TRBJ2-3	CASIIGTGGTDTQYF	TGTGCCAGCATCATTGGGACAGGGGGCACAGATACGCAGTATTTT
.	TRBV6-1	.	TRBJ1-4	CASSGGGSMRNEKLFF	TGTGCCAGCAGTGGGGGGGGAAGTATGAGAAATGAAAAACTGTTTTTT
once	TRBV5-5	.	TRBJ1-5	CASSVGTSNQPQHF	TGTGCCAGCAGTGTTGGGACCAGCAATCAGCCCCAGCATTTT
.	TRBV7-8	.	TRBJ2-1	CASSSLMGGLNEQFF	TGTGCCAGCAGCTCTCTAATGGGGGGACTGAATGAGCAGTTCTTC
.	TRBV6-5	.	TRBJ1-4	CASSLRAGQSGEKLFF	TGTGCCAGCAGTCTCAGGGCGGGCCAATCAGGAGAAAAACTGTTTTTT
few	TRBV5-1	.	TRBJ1-1	CASSVDLLNTEAFF	TGCGCCAGCAGCGTGGATCTGCTGAACACTGAAGCTTTCTTT
.	TRBV7-2	.	TRBJ2-1	CASSSRVERPNEQFF	TGTGCCAGCAGCTCTAGGGTCGAGCGGCCTAATGAGCAGTTCTTC
.	TRBV5-1	.	TRBJ1-6	CASSLDSSGYNSPLHF	TGCGCCAGCAGCTTGGATTCGTCCGGTTATAATTCACCCCTCCACTTT
.	TRBV4-1	.	TRBJ1-2	CASSQDGSLVNYGYTF	TGCGCCAGCAGCCAAGATGGATCCTTGGTGAACTATGGCTACACCTTC
.	TRBV25-1	TRBD1	TRBJ2-3	CASSITGGTDTQYF	TGTGCCAGCAGTATTACAGGGGGGACAGATACGCAGTATTTT
few	TRBV18	TRBD2	TRBJ2-1	CASSSGLAGVLGEQFF	TGTGCCAGCTCATCTGGACTAGCGGGAGTTTTGGGTGAGCAGTTCTTC
.	TRBV27	TRBD2	TRBJ2-7	CASMAGGEGEQYF	TGTGCCAGCATGGCGGGAGGGGAAGGCGAGCAGTACTTC
.	TRBV12-3/TRBV12-4	.	TRBJ2-5	CASSVGEGVNEQYF	TGTGCCAGCAGTGTAGGCGAAGGAGTCAATGAGCAGTACTTC
few	TRBV4-1	.	TRBJ2-1	CASSQGTGREQFF	TGCGCCAGCAGCCAAGGCACAGGGCGTGAGCAGTTCTTC
once	TRBV10-3	.	TRBJ2-7	CAISGYSDYEQYF	TGTGCCATCAGTGGGTACAGCGATTACGAGCAGTACTTC
.	TRBV6-5	.	TRBJ2-7	CASTRAGESYEQYF	TGTGCCAGCACTAGGGCAGGGGAATCCTACGAGCAGTACTTC
.	TRBV4-1	.	TRBJ2-1	CASSPRVKRIYNEQFF	TGCGCCAGCAGCCCCCGGGTCAAAAGGATTTACAATGAGCAGTTCTTC
.	TRBV20-1	.	TRBJ2-7	CSARDGQNSVGEQYF	TGCAGTGCTAGAGATGGACAGAACTCTGTGGGCGAGCAGTACTTC
.	TRBV27	TRBD2	TRBJ2-7	CASSVTGTSGYEQYF	TGTGCCAGCAGCGTCACCGGGACTAGCGGCTACGAGCAGTACTTC
once	TRBV19	TRBD2	TRBJ2-7	CASSMTSGGEQYF	TGTGCCAGTAGCATGACTAGCGGGGGCGAGCAGTACTTC
.	TRBV4-1	TRBD1	TRBJ2-3	CASSQRDRGSTDTQYF	TGCGCCAGCAGCCAAAGGGACAGGGGTAGCACAGATACGCAGTATTTT
.	TRBV27	.	TRBJ2-3	CASTELGGTDTQYF	TGTGCCAGCACAGAGCTAGGCGGTACAGATACGCAGTATTTT
few	TRBV27	.	TRBJ1-1	CASQFIGNTEAFF	TGTGCCAGCCAATTCATTGGGAACACTGAAGCTTTCTTT
.	TRBV20-1	TRBD2	TRBJ2-7	CSARKGGGSSYEQYF	TGCAGTGCTAGAAAAGGCGGCGGGAGCTCCTACGAGCAGTACTTC
.	TRBV6-5	.	TRBJ2-7	CASHGRGIDEQYF	TGTGCCAGCCATGGCAGGGGAATAGACGAGCAGTACTTC
few	TRBV20-1	.	TRBJ2-7	CSARVQGSYEQYF	TGCAGTGCTAGAGTTCAGGGTTCCTACGAGCAGTACTTC
few	TRBV4-1	.	TRBJ2-5	CASSQISGSEQYF	TGCGCCAGCAGCCAAATCTCAGGGTCAGAGCAGTACTTC
.	TRBV29-1	TRBD2	TRBJ2-7	CSVVGLADEQYF	TGCAGCGTTGTCGGACTAGCGGACGAGCAGTACTTC
.	TRBV18	.	TRBJ2-1	CASSPIGQNNEQFF	TGTGCCAGCTCACCTATTGGCCAGAACAATGAGCAGTTCTTC
.	TRBV6-5	.	TRBJ2-3	CATIGSSTDTQYF	TGTGCCACCATTGGTTCTAGCACAGATACGCAGTATTTT
.	TRBV27	.	TRBJ2-4	CASSPSRWAKNIQYF	TGTGCCAGCAGCCCATCCAGGTGGGCCAAAAACATTCAGTACTTC
.	TRBV7-6	TRBD2	TRBJ2-3	CASSSPRLAGMVDTQYF	TGTGCCAGCAGCTCACCCCGACTAGCGGGAATGGTAGATACGCAGTATTTT
.	TRBV11-1	.	TRBJ2-2	CASSQDWADYTGELFF	TGCGCCAGCAGCCAAGATTGGGCAGACTACACCGGGGAGCTGTTTTTT
.	TRBV6-1	TRBD1	TRBJ1-2	CASRAGQGRPYGYTF	TGTGCCAGCAGGGCGGGACAGGGTCGGCCCTATGGCTACACCTTC
.	TRBV9	.	TRBJ2-3	CASSAPTPDQDTQYF	TGTGCCAGCAGCGCCCCAACCCCAGACCAAGATACGCAGTATTTT
.	TRBV9	TRBD1	TRBJ2-6	CASSDNRGELTGANVLTF	TGTGCCAGCAGCGACAACAGGGGGGAATTGACTGGGGCCAACGTCCTGACTTTC
.	TRBV25-1	.	TRBJ1-4	CASSEFTGLNEKLFF	TGTGCCAGCAGTGAATTCACAGGCCTTAATGAAAAACTGTTTTTT
.	TRBV4-2	TRBD1	TRBJ1-4	CASSPYGTEDEKLFF	TGTGCCAGCAGCCCCTACGGGACAGAAGATGAAAAACTGTTTTTT
.	TRBV4-3	TRBD2	TRBJ2-1	CASSQDQRGSSYNEQFF	TGCGCCAGCAGCCAAGATCAGCGGGGAAGCTCCTACAATGAGCAGTTCTTC
.	TRBV28	.	TRBJ2-3	CASSPGGFGDTQYF	TGTGCCAGCAGCCCAGGGGGGTTCGGAGATACGCAGTATTTT
once	TRBV20-1	TRBD1	TRBJ2-7	CSARQLLSAGGFDEQYF	TGCAGTGCTAGGCAGTTGTTGTCGGCAGGGGGTTTCGACGAGCAGTACTTC
.	TRBV10-3	.	TRBJ2-1	CAISEERTEQFF	TGTGCCATCAGTGAGGAAAGGACTGAGCAGTTCTTC
.	TRBV13	TRBD2	TRBJ2-7	CASSHTTSGGTSYNEQYF	TGTGCCAGCAGCCACACGACTAGCGGGGGGACCTCCTACAATGAGCAGTACTTC
.	TRBV29-1	.	TRBJ1-4	CSVDPGADEKLFF	TGCAGCGTTGATCCCGGAGCGGATGAAAAACTGTTTTTT
.	TRBV6-2/TRBV6-3	.	TRBJ1-2	CASSPTGHGGYTF	TGTGCCAGCAGCCCCACAGGGCACGGTGGCTACACCTTC
.	TRBV4-2	.	TRBJ2-7	CASSRVGDEQYF	TGTGCCAGCAGCCGGGTCGGAGACGAGCAGTACTTC
.	TRBV7-9	TRBD1	TRBJ1-5	CASSDAMTGDQPQHF	TGTGCCAGCAGCGACGCTATGACAGGGGATCAGCCCCAGCATTTT
.	TRBV12-3/TRBV12-4	.	TRBJ2-5	CASSPTLGHRRETQYF	TGTGCCAGCAGTCCGACGCTGGGGCATCGGAGGGAGACCCAGTACTTC
.	TRBV5-1	.	TRBJ1-2	CASSLYRDAGGYTF	TGCGCCAGCAGCCTATACCGGGACGCGGGGGGCTACACCTTC
once	TRBV29-1	TRBD2	TRBJ2-1	CSVDRGSSHNEQFF	TGCAGCGTTGACCGCGGGAGTTCCCACAATGAGCAGTTCTTC
.	TRBV10-3	.	TRBJ1-1	CAISEEGSANTEAFF	TGTGCCATCAGTGAGGAGGGGTCCGCGAACACTGAAGCTTTCTTT
.	TRBV23-1	.	TRBJ1-6	CASSQSKWSPLHF	TGCGCCAGCAGTCAATCCAAGTGGTCACCCCTCCACTTT